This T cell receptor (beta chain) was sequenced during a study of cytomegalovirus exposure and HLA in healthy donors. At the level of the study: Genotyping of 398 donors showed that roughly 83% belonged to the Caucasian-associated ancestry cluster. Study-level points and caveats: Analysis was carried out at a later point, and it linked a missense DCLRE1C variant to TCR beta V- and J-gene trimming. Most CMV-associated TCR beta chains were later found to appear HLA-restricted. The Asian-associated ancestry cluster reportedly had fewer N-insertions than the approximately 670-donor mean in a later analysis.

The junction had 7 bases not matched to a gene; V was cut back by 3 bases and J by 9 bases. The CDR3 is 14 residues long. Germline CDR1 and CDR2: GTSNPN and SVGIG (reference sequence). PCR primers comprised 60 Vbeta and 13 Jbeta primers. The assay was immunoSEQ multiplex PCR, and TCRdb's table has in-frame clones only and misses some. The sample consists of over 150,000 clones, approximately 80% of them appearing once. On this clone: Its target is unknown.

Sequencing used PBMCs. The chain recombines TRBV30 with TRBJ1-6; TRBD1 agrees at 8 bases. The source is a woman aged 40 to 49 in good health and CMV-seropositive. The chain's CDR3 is CAWSPGQVASPLHF. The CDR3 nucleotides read TGTGCCTGGAGCCCGGGACAGGTCGCTTCACCCCTCCACTTT.